Reported below is one T cell receptor beta chain. Its cognate antigen is unknown. The sample belongs to a study of CD8 T cells in Susac syndrome. Study-level points and caveats: The number of individuals included in the study's TCR sequencing and HLA analysis was acknowledged as relatively small.

Germline CDR1 and CDR2: DFQATT and SNEGSKA (reference sequence). CDR3 length equals 17 residues. V gave up 3 bases and J gave up 1 base, with 21 bases separating them. CD8+ and CD4+ blood T cells underwent TCR beta sequencing. CD8+ and CD4+ T cells were negatively isolated; TEMRA cells were FACS-enriched. RNA amounts of about 0.45 to 1 ug underwent reverse transcription with random hexamers. TCRdb analysed the immunoSEQ multiplex PCR reads with MiXCR anew, one entry per CDR3 protein. The sample contains around 270,000 distinct CDR3 sequences, approximately 90% of which appear only once. This chain joins TRBV20-1 and TRBJ1-2; a weak D match, TRBD1 (5 bases). The sample taken for sequencing was CD8+ T cells from PBMCs. The sequence came from a human donor with multiple sclerosis. The CDR3 region is CSARSPGLPLINYGYTF. CDR3 in DNA: TGCAGTGCTAGGAGTCCGGGACTTCCCCTAATTAACTATGGCTACACCTTC.